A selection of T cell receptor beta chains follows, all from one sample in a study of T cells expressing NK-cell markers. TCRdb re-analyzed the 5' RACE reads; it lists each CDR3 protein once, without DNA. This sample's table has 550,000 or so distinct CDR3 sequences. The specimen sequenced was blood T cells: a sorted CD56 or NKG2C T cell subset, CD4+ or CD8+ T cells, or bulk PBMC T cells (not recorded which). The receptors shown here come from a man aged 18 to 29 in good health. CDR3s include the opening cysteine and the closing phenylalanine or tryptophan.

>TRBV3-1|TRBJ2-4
CASSQDRRGTSGSFGKNIQYF
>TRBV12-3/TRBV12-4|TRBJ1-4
CASSFNRGRNEKLFF
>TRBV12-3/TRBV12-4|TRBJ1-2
CASSRAEGYTF
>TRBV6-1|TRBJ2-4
CASRALASAKNIQYF
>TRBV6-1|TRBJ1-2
CASSGVQAPFYGYTF
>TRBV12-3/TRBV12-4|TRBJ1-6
CASREGGSSYNSPLHF
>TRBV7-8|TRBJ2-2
CASSLGTSGSPGELFF
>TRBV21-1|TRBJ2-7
CASSHPPRGLGECEQYF
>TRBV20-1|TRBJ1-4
CSAIDRHSTNEKLFF
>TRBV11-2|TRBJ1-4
CASSWPITGGAGEAEKLFF
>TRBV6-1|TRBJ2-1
CASSRRVAGQEQFF
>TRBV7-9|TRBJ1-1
CASSLWGQPKMNTEAFF
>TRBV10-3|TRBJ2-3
CATGQGGVTDTQYF
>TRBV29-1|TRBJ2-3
CSVDLLGGRGGDTQYF
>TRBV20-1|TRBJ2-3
CSARLRGTSGRRSTDTQYF
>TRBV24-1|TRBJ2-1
CATSRPGSREQFF
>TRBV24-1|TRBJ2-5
CATSSGNQETQYF
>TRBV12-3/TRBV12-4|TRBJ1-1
CASSLKGDEAFF
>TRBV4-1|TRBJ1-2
CASSQVGAIYGYTF
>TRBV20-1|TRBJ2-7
CSARPQPSYEQYF
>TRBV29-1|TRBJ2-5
CSVARPLGQYF
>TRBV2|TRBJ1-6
CASSDDLNPHF
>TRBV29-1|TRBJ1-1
CSVSGGPWAEAFF
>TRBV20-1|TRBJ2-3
CSAGRVRGTDTQYF
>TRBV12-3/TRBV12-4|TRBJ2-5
CASTLSGTSGTQYF
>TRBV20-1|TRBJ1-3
CSASLGNSGNTIYF
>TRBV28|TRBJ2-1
CASSLDTSNEQFF
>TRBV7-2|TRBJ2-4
CASTKGASVPIQYF
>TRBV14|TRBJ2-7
CASSHRTGTISYEQYF
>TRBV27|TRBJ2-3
CASSLSGHTDTQYF
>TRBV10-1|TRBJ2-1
CASSAAGGRNEQFF
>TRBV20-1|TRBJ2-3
CSVFRREGIQAQYF
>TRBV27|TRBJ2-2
CASSTQGTGELFF
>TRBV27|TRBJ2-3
CASSLLGLSGTDTQYF
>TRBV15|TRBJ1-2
CATSGRLLYGYTF
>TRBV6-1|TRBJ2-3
CATKRTSGFSTDTQYF
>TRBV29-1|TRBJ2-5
CSVAPGRVEETQYF